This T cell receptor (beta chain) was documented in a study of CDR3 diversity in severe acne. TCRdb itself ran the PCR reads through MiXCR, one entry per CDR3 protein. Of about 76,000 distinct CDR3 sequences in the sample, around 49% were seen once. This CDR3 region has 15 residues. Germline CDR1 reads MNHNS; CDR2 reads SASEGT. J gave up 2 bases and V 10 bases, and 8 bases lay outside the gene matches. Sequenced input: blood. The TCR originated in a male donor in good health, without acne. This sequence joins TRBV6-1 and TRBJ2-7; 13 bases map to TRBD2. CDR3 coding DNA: TGTGCCAACGGACTAGCGGGAGACATGACCTACGAGCAGTACTTC. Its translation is CANGLAGDMTYEQYF.